The 9 T cell receptor beta chains reported below all come from one sample, sequenced in a study of blood T cell repertoires in COVID-19. TCRdb keeps only in-frame clones here, not all; method: immunoSEQ multiplex PCR. Altogether approximately 130,000 clones are present, roughly four fifths being singletons, with the ten largest covering 10% to 11%. The specimen sequenced was peripheral blood. Receptors originate from a human donor in a cohort sampled during active COVID-19.

The chain uses TRBV11-2 and TRBJ2-5; D may be TRBD2 (6 bases). The V gene's germline CDR1 is SGHAT and CDR2 FQNNGV. The CDR3 totals 14 residues. Trimming shortened V by 7 bases and J by 2 bases, and 14 bases separated the two germline ends. CDR3 sequence reads: CASKTVAGQETQYF. The CDR3 DNA follows: TGTGCCAGCAAGACAGTGGCGGGGCAAGAGACCCAGTACTTC.

The sample holds one count of this clone. The chain links TRBV19 to TRBJ1-2; D remains unclear. CDR3 length: 13 amino acids. CDR1 LNHDA and CDR2 SQIVND come from the germline V gene (reference sequence). Deletions cut 3 bases from V and 3 bases from J, with 8 bases between. CDR3 DNA sequence: TGTGCCAGTAGTATTCCCCTCGACTATGGCTACACCTTC. Protein: CASSIPLDYGYTF.

The chain employs TRBV11-2 and TRBJ2-1, with D possibly TRBD1 on 6 matching bases. V was pared by 0 bases and J by 8 bases, with 11 bases between. The CDR3 is 14 amino acids. Per the germline V gene, CDR1 is SGHAT and CDR2 is FQNNGV. CDR3 protein: CASSLDQGSHEQFF. The CDR3 DNA sequence: TGTGCCAGCAGCTTAGATCAGGGGTCCCATGAGCAGTTCTTC.

This chain joins TRBV5-4 and TRBJ1-2; the match to TRBD1 covers 7 bases. The V gene end was trimmed by 2 bases and the J gene end by 4 bases; junction bases not matched to a gene: 2. The germline V gene has CDR1 SGHNT and CDR2 YYREEE (reference sequence). This CDR3 is 13 amino acids long. In DNA form, the CDR3 reads TGTGCCAGCAGCTTTAGGGACAGCTATGGCTACACCTTC. Residues: CASSFRDSYGYTF.

The chain employs TRBV5-4 and TRBJ2-1; D is unresolved. V was cut by 0 bases and J by 0 bases, with 10 bases left in between. The length of the CDR3 is 16 residues. From germline, CDR1 is SGHNT and CDR2 YYREEE (reference sequence). The chain's CDR3 is CASSLDFQSSYNEQFF. The CDR3 coding sequence is TGTGCCAGCAGCTTGGACTTTCAAAGCTCCTACAATGAGCAGTTCTTC.

This sequence joins TRBV5-4 and TRBJ2-3, with 11 bases identical to TRBD2. The junction had 0 bases not matched to a gene; V was cut back by 0 bases and J by 3 bases. Looked up from germline, CDR1 is SGHNT and CDR2 is YYREEE (reference sequence). The CDR3 sequence is 15 residues long. The CDR3 region has the DNA TGTGCCAGCAGCTTGGGACTAGCGGGAACAGATACGCAGTATTTT. Translated, it gives CASSLGLAGTDTQYF.

The table lists this clone with a count of one. The chain uses TRBV7-8 and TRBJ1-5; D remains ambiguous. There are 16 residues in the CDR3. Germline V gene data show CDR1 as SGHVS and CDR2 as FQNEAQ. V lost 0 bases to trimming and J lost 4 bases, with 13 bases between them. The chain's CDR3 is CASSLAGRLRNQPQHF. In DNA, the CDR3 is TGTGCCAGCAGCTTAGCCGGGAGGCTCAGAAATCAGCCCCAGCATTTT. The variable domain in full, completed from reference TRBV7-8 and TRBJ1-5, reads GAGVSQSPRYKVAKRGQDVALRCDPISGHVSLFWYQQALGQGPEFLTYFQNEAQLDKSGLPSDRFFAERPEGSVSTLKIQRTQQEDSAVYLCASSLAGRLRNQPQHFGDGTRLSIL.

The gene calls are TRBV9 and TRBJ2-2; 12 bases line up with TRBD2. Germline V gene lookup returns CDR1 SGDLS and CDR2 YYNGEE. The CDR3 runs to 19 residues. J gave up 1 base and V 0 bases, and 7 bases lay outside the gene matches. The CDR3 DNA is TGTGCCAGCAGCGTAGATCGGCTAGCGGGGGGGCTGAACACCGGGGAGCTGTTTTTT. It translates to CASSVDRLAGGLNTGELFF.

The chain links TRBV14 to TRBJ1-1, with TRBD1 matching 8 bases. CDR3 length: 15 residues. Germline V gives CDR1 SGHDN, CDR2 FVKESK. V shed 1 base and J 5 bases; nucleotides not matched to a gene: 6. The CDR3 sequence: CASSQGQGARTEAFF. The CDR3 DNA sequence: TGTGCCAGCAGCCAAGGGCAGGGGGCGAGAACTGAAGCTTTCTTT.